A single sample is the source of the 7 T cell receptor beta chains below, sequenced in a study of cytomegalovirus exposure and HLA in healthy donors. PCR primers comprised 60 Vbeta and 13 Jbeta primers. Assay: immunoSEQ multiplex PCR; the TCRdb copy retains only in-frame clones and omits some. Of about 160,000 clones detected, 65% to 85% appear once; the ten largest clones hold 6% to 7.5%. What was sequenced was PBMCs. Receptors were obtained from a man aged 35 to 55 in good health and CMV-seropositive.

The chain uses TRBV5-5 and TRBJ1-6; TRBD1 might be the D (5 bases). From germline, CDR1 is SGHKS and CDR2 YYEKEE (reference sequence). The CDR3 runs to 16 residues. Trimming left V 4 bases short and J 1 base short, with 12 bases between. The CDR3 coding sequence is TGTGCCAGCAGCGCCCAGCAGGGATCCTATAATTCACCCCTCCACTTT. It encodes CASSAQQGSYNSPLHF.

This clone was detected a few times. This chain uses TRBV29-1 with TRBJ2-3; D call uncertain. The length of the CDR3 is 13 residues. From germline, CDR1 is SQVTM and CDR2 ANQGSEA. With 1 base removed from V and 5 bases from J, the gap between germline ends came to 10 bases. The CDR3 is CSVEAPGLDTQYF. Here the CDR3 DNA reads TGCAGCGTTGAAGCCCCCGGGTTAGATACGCAGTATTTT.

This chain joins TRBV27 and TRBJ2-7; 8 bases align to TRBD2. CDR1 is MNHEY, CDR2 SMNVEV, per germline (reference sequence). CDR3 length: 16 amino acids. The V gene end was trimmed by 6 bases and the J gene end by 0 bases; junction bases not matched to a gene: 10. The CDR3 bases are TGTGCCAGCAGCGGGGGGGGGCCCAGCAGCTCCTACGAGCAGTACTTC. This gives the protein CASSGGGPSSSYEQYF.

The chain carries TRBV5-1 and TRBJ2-5, with 10 positions matching TRBD2. The CDR3 totals 16 residues. Germline loops: CDR1 SGHRS, CDR2 YFSETQ. V dropped 2 bases and J dropped 3; count of bases not matched to a gene: 7. This CDR3 reads CASSLEAGGREETQYF. The CDR3 region has the DNA TGCGCCAGCAGCTTAGAAGCGGGGGGGCGGGAAGAGACCCAGTACTTC.

This clone is a singleton in its sample. The V call is TRBV5-4, the J call TRBJ2-1; 7 positions match TRBD2. V was clipped by 4 bases and J by 7 bases; unmatched bases: 8. CDR3 size: 14 residues. Germline loops: CDR1 SGHNT, CDR2 YYREEE (reference sequence). Written as DNA, the CDR3 is TGTGCCAGCAGCCATGGACTAGTTTCAAATGAGCAGTTCTTC. Translation gives CASSHGLVSNEQFF.

V is TRBV10-3 and J is TRBJ2-1; 9 nucleotides align to TRBD2. CDR1 is ENHRY, CDR2 SYGVKD, per germline. V was clipped by 4 bases and J by 3 bases; unmatched bases: 7. This CDR3 spans 16 amino acids. CDR3 region: CAISAGSGGHYNEQFF. The CDR3 DNA reads TGTGCCATCAGTGCAGGGAGCGGGGGGCACTACAATGAGCAGTTCTTC.

The chain couples TRBV5-1 to TRBJ2-7, with D possibly TRBD1 on 6 matching bases. V was trimmed by 0 bases and J by 2 bases, leaving 12 bases between them. The germline V gene has CDR1 SGHRS and CDR2 YFSETQ. The CDR3 runs 15 residues. The CDR3 protein is CASSLAGGETYEQYF. The CDR3 bases are TGCGCCAGCAGCTTGGCTGGGGGCGAGACCTACGAGCAGTACTTC.